These 12 T cell receptor beta chains came from one sample sequenced in a study of T cell changes during pregnancy in multiple sclerosis. Produced via immunoSEQ multiplex PCR; TCRdb's table is partial and in-frame only. This table holds some 43,000 clones, roughly 90% found once. This specimen consisted of peripheral blood, obtained in the first trimester of pregnancy. These receptors came from a female donor in good health, enrolled as a control in a pregnancy study.

V gene TRBV29-1 combines with J gene TRBJ2-1, with TRBD2 matching over 8 bases. CDR1 is SQVTM, CDR2 ANQGSEA, per germline. This CDR3 spans 13 amino acids. V lost 6 bases to trimming and J lost 7 bases; unmatched junction nucleotides: 8. The CDR3 region is CSVRTGRANEQFF. CDR3 nucleotide sequence: TGCAGCGTGAGGACCGGGAGGGCTAATGAGCAGTTCTTC.

This clone has only a few counts. The chain couples TRBV11-3 to TRBJ1-1, with 7 positions matching TRBD1. Looked up from germline, CDR1 is SGHNT and CDR2 is YENEEA. The CDR3 extends over 16 amino acids. V was pared by 1 base and J by 2 bases, with 7 bases of the junction left unmatched. The CDR3 DNA is TGTGCCAGCAGCTTAGGGCCCCGGGACAGAAACACTGAAGCTTTCTTT. This gives the protein CASSLGPRDRNTEAFF.

This clone was seen a handful of times. The genes are TRBV5-6 and TRBJ2-5, with 8 bases identical to TRBD2. Germline assignment: CDR1 SGHDT and CDR2 YYEEEE. The CDR3 totals 14 residues. The junction had 2 bases not matched to a gene; V was cut back by 0 bases and J by 4 bases. CDR3 amino acids: CASSLAGGAETQYF. The CDR3 bases are TGTGCCAGCAGCTTGGCGGGGGGGGCAGAGACCCAGTACTTC.

The V and J genes are TRBV9 and TRBJ2-1; the D is unclear. Germline-derived CDR1 and CDR2 are SGDLS and YYNGEE. This CDR3 region has 12 residues. V was pared by 2 bases and J by 8 bases, with 8 bases between. The CDR3 bases are TGTGCCAGCAGCGTCGGTATTGATGAGCAGTTCTTC. This translates into CASSVGIDEQFF.

This chain uses TRBV5-1 with TRBJ2-1; tentatively, D is TRBD2 (5 bases). CDR1 is SGHRS and CDR2 is YFSETQ in the germline V gene. V gave up 0 bases and J gave up 6 bases, with 7 bases separating them. The CDR3 contains 13 residues. CDR3 in DNA: TGCGCCAGCAGCTTGGCTGCGGGCAATGAGCAGTTCTTC. The encoded protein is CASSLAAGNEQFF.

A single count supports this clone. The genes are TRBV30 and TRBJ2-3, with TRBD1 identical over 7 bases. The CDR3 spans 15 residues. Germline lookup yields CDR1 GTSNPN and CDR2 SVGIG (reference sequence). After removal of 3 bases from V and 0 bases from J, the junction contained 6 bases not matched to a gene. The CDR3 sequence: CAWRIGQASTDTQYF. The CDR3 DNA follows: TGTGCCTGGAGGATAGGACAGGCGAGCACAGATACGCAGTATTTT. Full variable domain (remainder filled in from reference TRBV30 and TRBJ2-3): SQTIHQWPATLVQPVGSPLSLECTVEGTSNPNLYWYRQAAGRGLQLLFYSVGIGQISSEVPQNLSASRPQDRQFILSSKKLLLSDSGFYLCAWRIGQASTDTQYFGPGTRLTVL.

The V and J genes are TRBV14 and TRBJ2-7; D remains ambiguous. Germline CDR1 reads SGHDN; CDR2 reads FVKESK. The CDR3 loop spans 12 amino acids. V was cut by 2 bases and J by 7 bases, with 9 bases left in between. This CDR3 is CASSQYGLEQYF. As DNA, the CDR3 is TGTGCCAGCAGCCAATATGGCCTTGAGCAGTACTTC.

The rearrangement uses TRBV25-1 and TRBJ2-3; the D is unclear. The germline V and J ends were trimmed by 6 bases and 7 bases, with 8 bases remaining between them. The CDR3 consists of 11 residues. Germline V CDR1 and CDR2: MGHDK, SYGVNS. The CDR3 DNA sequence: TGTGCCAGCAGCGGCGGAAATACGCAGTATTTT. It specifies CASSGGNTQYF.

The chain joins TRBV9 to TRBJ2-1; the D gene is possibly TRBD1 (5 bases). V was pared by 0 bases and J by 8 bases, with 12 bases between. The CDR3 runs to 14 residues. Germline CDR1 reads SGDLS; CDR2 reads YYNGEE. For the CDR3, the DNA is TGTGCCAGCAGCGTAGCCGCCGGCAGGGATGAGCAGTTCTTC. Its protein product is CASSVAAGRDEQFF.

The chain carries TRBV5-1 and TRBJ1-4, with 9 positions matching TRBD1. Germline assignment: CDR1 SGHRS and CDR2 YFSETQ. The V gene end was trimmed by 4 bases and the J gene end by 5 bases; junction bases not matched to a gene: 15. CDR3 size: 18 residues. This chain's CDR3 is CASSLGGQGRGGNEKLFF. The CDR3 DNA is TGCGCCAGCAGCCTCGGGGGACAGGGACGAGGAGGGAATGAAAAACTGTTTTTT.

This chain connects TRBV7-3 to TRBJ2-1; D is perhaps TRBD2 (6 bases). The CDR3 covers 15 residues. Germline CDR1 reads SGHTA; CDR2 reads FQGTGA. With 1 base removed from V and 7 bases from J, the gap between germline ends came to 14 bases. CDR3 region: CASSLRKGRLNEQFF. CDR3 bases: TGTGCCAGCAGCTTAAGGAAAGGGAGGTTAAATGAGCAGTTCTTC.

The V gene is TRBV2, the J gene TRBJ2-3; TRBD2 agrees at 13 bases. The CDR3 sequence is 16 residues long. Germline CDR1 is SNHLY and CDR2 is FYNNEI. V shed 8 bases and J 1 base; nucleotides not matched to a gene: 6. The CDR3 DNA is TGTGCCAGCCTTGCTGGACTAGCGGGGGGCACAGATACGCAGTATTTT. Protein sequence: CASLAGLAGGTDTQYF.